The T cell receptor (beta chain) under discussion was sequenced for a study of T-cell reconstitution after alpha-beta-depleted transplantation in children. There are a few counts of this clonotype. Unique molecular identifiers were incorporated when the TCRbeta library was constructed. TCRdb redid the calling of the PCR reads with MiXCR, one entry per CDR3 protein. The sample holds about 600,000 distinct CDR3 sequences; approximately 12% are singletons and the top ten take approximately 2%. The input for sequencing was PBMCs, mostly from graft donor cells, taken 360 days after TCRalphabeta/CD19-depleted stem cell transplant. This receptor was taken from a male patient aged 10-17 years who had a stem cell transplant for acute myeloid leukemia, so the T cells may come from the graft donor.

The CDR3 nucleotides read TGTGCCAGCAGTTTGGTAAAGGGCACATCCGGGGAGACCCAGTACTTC. It is translated as CASSLVKGTSGETQYF. The chain carries TRBV28 and TRBJ2-5; unclear D gene. This CDR3 region has 16 residues. The germline V gene has CDR1 MDHEN and CDR2 SYDVKM. V gave up 3 bases and J gave up 5 bases, with 19 bases separating them.